This T cell receptor beta chain appears in the sequencing data of a study of graft-versus-host responses after intestinal transplantation. Study summary: Recipients had multivisceral, liver-intestinal, or isolated intestinal transplants. General study findings and limits: The authors found GvH clones in recipient marrow, some appearing first in ileum or blood.

Libraries were prepared by immunoSEQ multiplex PCR; TCRdb keeps only in-frame clonotypes and omits some of them. In the table there are 60,000 to 75,000 clones, 89% of which are singletons. Worth noting for this clone: Its specificity is not known.

This CDR3 spans 14 amino acids. Germline CDR1 is SGHAT and CDR2 is FQNNGV. V was pared by 1 base and J by 9 bases, with 13 bases between. The material was unstimulated CD8+ T cells sorted from spleen or lymph node cells, obtained before intestinal transplant. This rearrangement joins TRBV11-2 to TRBJ1-3; no firm D call. This clonotype was sampled from a human donor who received an intestinal transplant. CDR3 region: CASSLGAAEGTIYF. The CDR3 nucleotides are TGTGCCAGCAGCTTAGGGGCGGCTGAGGGCACCATATATTTT.